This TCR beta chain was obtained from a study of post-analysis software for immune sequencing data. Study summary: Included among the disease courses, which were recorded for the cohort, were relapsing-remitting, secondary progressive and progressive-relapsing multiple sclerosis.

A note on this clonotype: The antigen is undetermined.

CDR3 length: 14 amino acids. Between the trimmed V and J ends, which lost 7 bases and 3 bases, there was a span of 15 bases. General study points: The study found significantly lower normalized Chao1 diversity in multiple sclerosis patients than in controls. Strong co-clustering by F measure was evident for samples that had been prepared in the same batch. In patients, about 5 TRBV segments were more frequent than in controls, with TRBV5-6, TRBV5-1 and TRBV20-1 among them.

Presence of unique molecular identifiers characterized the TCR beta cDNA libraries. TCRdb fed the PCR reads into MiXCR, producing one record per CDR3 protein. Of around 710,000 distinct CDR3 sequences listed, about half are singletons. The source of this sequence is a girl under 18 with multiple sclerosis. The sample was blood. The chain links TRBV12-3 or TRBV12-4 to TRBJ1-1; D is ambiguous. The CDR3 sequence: CASTSGVWDTEAFF. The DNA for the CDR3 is TGTGCCAGCACTTCCGGGGTTTGGGACACTGAAGCTTTCTTT.